This T cell receptor (beta chain) was recovered during a study of T cells after yellow fever vaccination. Broader study findings: There was a small share of clonotypes that showed up in both the CD4 and CD8 compartments. Detected again after the booster were most primary-vaccination clones, at 95% to 98% CD4 and 88% CD8.

Trimming took 1 base from V and 3 from J, leaving 13 bases between them. Germline V lookup: CDR1 DFQATT, CDR2 SNEGSKA (reference sequence). This CDR3 has 14 amino acids. Comments on this clonotype: Its antigen is as yet unknown.

TCRdb recomputed calls from the 5' RACE reads with MiXCR, one row per CDR3 protein. Here the sample spans some 99,000 distinct CDR3 sequences, less than 6% being singletons. The genes are TRBV20-1 and TRBJ2-7, with TRBD2 as a possible D gene (6 bases). The sequence was collected from a man aged 18 to 30 who received the YFV17D yellow fever vaccine. The sample was CD8+ T cells sorted from PBMCs, taken 10 days after the yellow fever booster vaccination. CDR3: CSARGGARNYEQYV. The DNA of the CDR3 is TGCAGTGCTAGAGGCGGGGCCAGAAACTACGAGCAGTACGTC.